The clone carrying this T cell receptor beta chain was picked up a small number of times. Its target is unknown. MiXCR, run by TCRdb on the 5' RACE reads, gives a single entry per CDR3 protein. The sample has about 110,000 distinct CDR3 sequences; roughly a sixth are singletons. There are 15 residues in the CDR3. The germline gives CDR1 DFQATT, CDR2 SNEGSKA (reference sequence). V was pared by 3 bases and J by 0 bases, with 14 bases between. The data belong to a study of T-cell memory formation after mild COVID-19. Study-wide points: Certain responding clones were present in pre-infection memory, suggesting participation of cross-reactive memory. Day 15 to 85 contracting clones showed balanced CD4/CD8; day 15 to 37 expanders favored CD4+. Whether day 37 second-wave clones are SARS-CoV-2-specific was not confirmed.

The specimen was PBMCs or a T cell subset sorted from them (not recorded which). The chain combines TRBV20-1 with TRBJ1-1; tentative D call: TRBD1 (5 bases). This clonotype originated in a man younger than 35 who had mild COVID-19 (a few samples of this study predate the infection). Cell type and time point are not known. The CDR3 region is CSASSQGGMNTEAFF. CDR3 coding DNA: TGCAGTGCTAGTTCCCAGGGAGGGATGAACACTGAAGCTTTCTTT.